The present T cell receptor (beta chain) was sequenced within a study of CD8 T cells in ankylosing spondylitis. A single record per CDR3 protein comes from TCRdb applying MiXCR to the 5' RACE reads. The data hold about 92,000 distinct CDR3 sequences, with approximately 9% observed a single time. This clonotype has at least ten counts. Unmatched junction bases numbered 17, after V lost 2 bases and J lost 1 base. The germline V gene has CDR1 SGHNT and CDR2 YYREEE (reference sequence). The CDR3 sequence is 19 residues long. This clonotype was sampled from a male donor with ankylosing spondylitis or in good health (not recorded which). The sequenced sample consisted of blood, either unsorted or a sorted T cell fraction (not recorded which). This chain links TRBV5-4 with TRBJ1-2, with TRBD1 matching over 7 bases. CDR3 DNA: TGTGCCAGCAGCTTTGGCCCCTTTGACAGGGAGTTCGATAACTATGGCTACACCTTC. Protein: CASSFGPFDREFDNYGYTF. The whole variable domain, remainder taken from reference TRBV5-4 and TRBJ1-2, is ETGVTQSPTHLIKTRGQQVTLRCSSQSGHNTVSWYQQALGQGPQFIFQYYREEENGRGNFPPRFSGLQFPNYSSELNVNALELDDSALYLCASSFGPFDREFDNYGYTFGSGTRLTVV.